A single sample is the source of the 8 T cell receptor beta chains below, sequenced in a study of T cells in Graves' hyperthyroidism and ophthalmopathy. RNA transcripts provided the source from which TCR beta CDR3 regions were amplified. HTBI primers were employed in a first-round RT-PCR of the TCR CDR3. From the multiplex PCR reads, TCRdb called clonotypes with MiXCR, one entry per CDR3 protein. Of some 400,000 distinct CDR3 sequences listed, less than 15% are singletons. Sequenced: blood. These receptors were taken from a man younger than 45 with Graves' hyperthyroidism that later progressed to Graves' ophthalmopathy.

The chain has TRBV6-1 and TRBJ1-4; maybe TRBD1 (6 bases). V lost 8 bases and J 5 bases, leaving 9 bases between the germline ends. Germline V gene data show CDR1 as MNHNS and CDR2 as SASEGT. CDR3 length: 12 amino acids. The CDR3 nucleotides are TGTGCCAGCTGGGGACACAATGAAAAACTGTTTTTT. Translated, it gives CASWGHNEKLFF.

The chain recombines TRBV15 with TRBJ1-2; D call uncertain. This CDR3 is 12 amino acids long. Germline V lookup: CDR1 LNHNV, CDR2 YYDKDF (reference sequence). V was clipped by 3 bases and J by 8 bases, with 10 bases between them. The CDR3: CATSRVDGGYTF. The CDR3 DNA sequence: TGTGCCACCAGCAGGGTGGACGGGGGCTACACCTTC.

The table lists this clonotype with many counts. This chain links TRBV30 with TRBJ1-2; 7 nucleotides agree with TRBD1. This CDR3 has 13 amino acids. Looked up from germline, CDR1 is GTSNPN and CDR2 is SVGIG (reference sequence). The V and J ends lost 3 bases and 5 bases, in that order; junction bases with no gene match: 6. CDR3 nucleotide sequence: TGTGCCTGGAGCTCTGTACAGGGGTATGGCTACACCTTC. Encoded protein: CAWSSVQGYGYTF.

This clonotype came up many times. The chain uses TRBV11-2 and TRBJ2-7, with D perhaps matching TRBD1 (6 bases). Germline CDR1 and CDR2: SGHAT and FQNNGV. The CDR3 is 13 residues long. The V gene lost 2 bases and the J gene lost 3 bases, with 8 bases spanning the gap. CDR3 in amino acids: CASSLQQGYEQYF. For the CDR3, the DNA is TGTGCCAGCAGCTTACAACAGGGCTACGAGCAGTACTTC. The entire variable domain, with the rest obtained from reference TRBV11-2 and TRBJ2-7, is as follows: EAGVAQSPRYKIIEKRQSVAFWCNPISGHATLYWYQQILGQGPKLLIQFQNNGVVDDSQLPKDRFSAERLKGVDSTLKIQPAKLEDSAVYLCASSLQQGYEQYFGPGTRLTVT.

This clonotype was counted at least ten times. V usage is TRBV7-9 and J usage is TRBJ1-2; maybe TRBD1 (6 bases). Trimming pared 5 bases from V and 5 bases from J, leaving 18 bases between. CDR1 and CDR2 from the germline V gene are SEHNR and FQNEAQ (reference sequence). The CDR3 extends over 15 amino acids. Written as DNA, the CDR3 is TGTGCCAGCAGCCCAGGAGGACAGTCGGAGTATGGCTACACCTTC. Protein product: CASSPGGQSEYGYTF.

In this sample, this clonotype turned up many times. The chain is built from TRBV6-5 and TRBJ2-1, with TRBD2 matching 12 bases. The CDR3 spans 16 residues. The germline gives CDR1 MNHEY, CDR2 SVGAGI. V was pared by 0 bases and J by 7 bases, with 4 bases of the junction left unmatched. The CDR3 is CASSYSTSGGRNEQFF. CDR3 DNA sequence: TGTGCCAGCAGTTACTCGACTAGCGGGGGTAGGAATGAGCAGTTCTTC.

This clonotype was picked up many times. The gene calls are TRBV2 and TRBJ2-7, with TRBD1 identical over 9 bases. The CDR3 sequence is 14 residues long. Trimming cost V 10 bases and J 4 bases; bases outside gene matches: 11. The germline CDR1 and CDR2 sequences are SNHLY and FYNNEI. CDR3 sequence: CATAIGQGPYEQYF. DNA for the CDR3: TGTGCCACGGCCATAGGACAGGGGCCGTACGAGCAGTACTTC. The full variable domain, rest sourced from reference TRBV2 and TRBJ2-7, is EPEVTQTPSHQVTQMGQEVILRCVPISNHLYFYWYRQILGQKVEFLVSFYNNEISEKSEIFDDQFSVERPDGSNFTLKIRSTKLEDSAMYFCATAIGQGPYEQYFGPGTRLTVT.

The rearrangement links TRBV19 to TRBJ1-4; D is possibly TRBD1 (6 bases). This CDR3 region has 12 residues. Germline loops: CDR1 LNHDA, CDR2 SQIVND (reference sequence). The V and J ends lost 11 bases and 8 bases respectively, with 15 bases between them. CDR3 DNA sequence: TGTGCCCAAGGGGGGGTGGGCGAAAAACTGTTTTTT. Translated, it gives CAQGGVGEKLFF.